The TCR beta chain described here comes from a study of cytomegalovirus exposure and HLA in healthy donors. Study results and caveats: Later on, a genetic analysis was performed. It linked a missense variant in DCLRE1C with V- and J-gene trimming of TCR beta. Per published accounts, TCR beta sequences correctly predicted the HLA-A and HLA-B alleles of most subjects.

Primers for the PCR totalled 60 Vbeta and 13 Jbeta. TCRdb keeps only in-frame clones here, not all; method: immunoSEQ multiplex PCR. The sample consists of around 200,000 clones, 81% of them appearing once. V lost 7 bases, J lost 5 bases, and 5 bases stayed unmatched. The CDR3 spans 13 residues. CDR1 and CDR2 (germline): SGHTA, FQGNSA. Comment on this clone: What it recognizes is unknown.

The TCR was taken from a man aged 45 to 65 in good health and CMV-seronegative. This chain joins TRBV7-2 and TRBJ1-2; 9 bases map to TRBD1. The sequencing input was PBMCs. The CDR3: CASIRDREYGYTF. DNA for the CDR3: TGTGCCAGCATTCGGGACAGGGAATATGGCTACACCTTC.